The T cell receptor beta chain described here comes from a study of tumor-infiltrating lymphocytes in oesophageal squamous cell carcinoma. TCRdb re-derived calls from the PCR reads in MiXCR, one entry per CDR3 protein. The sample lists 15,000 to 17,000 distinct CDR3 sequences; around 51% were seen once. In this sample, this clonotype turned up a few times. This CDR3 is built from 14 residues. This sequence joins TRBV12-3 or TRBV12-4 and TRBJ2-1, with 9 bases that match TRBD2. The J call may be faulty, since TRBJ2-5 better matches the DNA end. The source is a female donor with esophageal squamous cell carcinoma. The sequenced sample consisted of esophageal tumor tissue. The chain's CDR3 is CASRSSGVQETQYF. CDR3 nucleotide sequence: TGTGCCAGCAGATCTAGCGGGGTCCAAGAGACCCAGTACTTC.